The 19 T cell receptor beta chains below come from one sample, sequenced in a study of blood T cells in healthy people across ages. With a J-beta primer mix and a sample-barcoded 5' primer, a second PCR ran about 7 to 11 cycles. TCRdb analysed the 5' RACE reads with MiXCR anew, one entry per CDR3 protein. The table shows 550,000 to 750,000 distinct CDR3 sequences, with roughly 20% occurring only once. The sequenced sample consisted of blood. The receptor source for this set is a man aged 70-80 years in good health.

This clonotype was counted only a few times. The chain links TRBV15 to TRBJ2-5; D may be TRBD2 (6 bases). Germline CDR1 is LNHNV and CDR2 is YYDKDF (reference sequence). Trimming left V 3 bases short and J 0 bases short, with 11 bases between. The CDR3 runs 15 residues. CDR3 sequence reads: CATSRSGDYQETQYF. In DNA, the CDR3 is TGTGCCACCAGCAGGTCCGGGGACTACCAAGAGACCCAGTACTTC.

The chain recombines TRBV6-1 with TRBJ1-1; D remains ambiguous. The CDR3 is 14 residues long. Trimming cost V 2 bases and J 5 bases, with 12 bases left between them. Germline assignment: CDR1 MNHNS and CDR2 SASEGT. CDR3 coding DNA: TGTGCCAGCAGTGAATCCGGGGTGGGTACTGAAGCTTTCTTT. Its protein is CASSESGVGTEAFF.

In DNA, the CDR3 is TGCGCCAGCAGCCAAGATTGGGGGACTAGCGGGAGCTACGAGCAGTACTTC. Its translation is CASSQDWGTSGSYEQYF. The V gene is TRBV4-3, the J gene TRBJ2-7, with 14 bases identical to TRBD2. Per the germline V gene, CDR1 is LGHNA and CDR2 is YSLEER. The trim removed 0 bases at V and 3 bases at J, leaving 4 bases unmatched. This CDR3 has 17 residues.

CDR3: CASSLDRTGGQQYF. The CDR3 bases are TGTGCCAGCAGCTTAGATCGCACAGGGGGCCAGCAGTACTTC. This sequence joins TRBV11-3 and TRBJ2-5; 9 bases are shared with TRBD1. The junction had 7 bases not matched to a gene; V was cut back by 0 bases and J by 11 bases. The CDR3 consists of 14 residues. CDR1 and CDR2 (germline): SGHNT, YENEEA.

This clonotype was counted ten times or more. The chain employs TRBV6-5 and TRBJ2-7, with D perhaps TRBD2 (6 bases). The ends were cut back, 6 bases at V and 2 bases at J, with 14 bases in the middle. This CDR3 is built from 14 residues. The germline gives CDR1 MNHEY, CDR2 SVGAGI. CDR3 nucleotide sequence: TGTGCCAGCAGCTTTACGGGAGCCACCTACGAGCAGTACTTC. Encoded protein: CASSFTGATYEQYF.

The chain carries TRBV7-4 and TRBJ1-2, with 7 positions matching TRBD1. Germline values: CDR1 SGHVT, CDR2 SQSDAQ. CDR3 size: 18 residues. Trimming took 3 bases from V and 2 from J; bases not matched to a gene: 15. CDR3 coding DNA: TGTGCCAGCAGCTTTGGGGGGGGCAGGGGGATTACGAACTATGGCTACACCTTC. Translated: CASSFGGGRGITNYGYTF.

This clonotype was counted only a few times. The chain joins TRBV19 to TRBJ2-4, with 8 bases that match TRBD2. Trimming removed 4 bases from V and 1 base from J; junction bases left unmatched: 3. This CDR3 is built from 15 residues. Germline V CDR1 and CDR2: LNHDA, SQIVND (reference sequence). In DNA, the CDR3 is TGTGCCAGTAGTACCAGACTAGCGGCCAAAAACATTCAGTACTTC. Amino acids: CASSTRLAAKNIQYF.

This clonotype has just a few counts. V usage is TRBV5-1 and J usage is TRBJ2-5; D ambiguous. V was pared by 0 bases and J by 3 bases, with 9 bases between. Germline V CDR1 and CDR2: SGHRS, YFSETQ. The CDR3 extends over 14 amino acids. The chain's CDR3 is CASSLGDRKETQYF. In nucleotides, the CDR3 is TGCGCCAGCAGCTTGGGGGATCGAAAAGAGACCCAGTACTTC. Complete variable domain (other parts from reference TRBV5-1 and TRBJ2-5): KAGVTQTPRYLIKTRGQQVTLSCSPISGHRSVSWYQQTPGQGLQFLFEYFSETQRNKGNFPGRFSGRQFSNSRSEMNVSTLELGDSALYLCASSLGDRKETQYFGPGTRLLVL.

V is TRBV5-1 and J is TRBJ1-2, with D possibly TRBD1 on 6 matching bases. The CDR3 loop spans 14 amino acids. Germline V gene data show CDR1 as SGHRS and CDR2 as YFSETQ. Trimming took 7 bases from V and 6 from J, leaving 19 bases between them. The CDR3 is CASVDHLQGNGYTF. The CDR3, as DNA: TGCGCCAGCGTCGACCACCTACAGGGAAATGGCTACACCTTC.

V usage is TRBV6-5 and J usage is TRBJ2-7; 8 nucleotides line up with TRBD1. J gave up 0 bases and V 4 bases, and 5 bases lay outside the gene matches. Germline V lookup: CDR1 MNHEY, CDR2 SVGAGI. CDR3 size: 15 residues. The CDR3 bases are TGTGCCAGCAGTTCGGACAGGGCCTTCTCCTACGAGCAGTACTTC. Translating it yields CASSSDRAFSYEQYF.

This chain joins TRBV7-9 and TRBJ2-5; D ambiguous. The J call may be in error: the DNA end matches TRBJ2-1 better. CDR3 length: 12 amino acids. Germline V gene sequence: CDR1 SEHNR, CDR2 FQNEAQ (reference sequence). As DNA, the CDR3 is TGTGCCACCGGGCTAGTAAAGGATGAGCAGTTCTTC. Amino acids: CATGLVKDEQFF.

This clonotype occurred a few times. The chain carries TRBV6-1 and TRBJ2-5; no clear D gene. Germline-derived CDR1 and CDR2 are MNHNS and SASEGT. CDR3 length: 16 amino acids. Trimming stripped 5 bases from V and 2 bases from J, with 18 bases between. CDR3 residues: CASSSAVLGRQETQYF. In nucleotides, the CDR3 is TGTGCCAGCAGTAGCGCCGTTTTGGGCAGGCAAGAGACCCAGTACTTC.

This clonotype appeared many times. This chain connects TRBV6-1 to TRBJ2-5; 9 nucleotides agree with TRBD1. From germline, CDR1 is MNHNS and CDR2 SASEGT. This CDR3 region has 14 residues. V shed 2 bases and J 3 bases; nucleotides not matched to a gene: 1. The CDR3: CASSEWTGEETQYF. The CDR3 bases are TGTGCCAGCAGTGAATGGACAGGGGAAGAGACCCAGTACTTC.

J is TRBJ2-1 and V is TRBV5-1; 9 bases align to TRBD2. V dropped 0 bases and J dropped 7; count of bases not matched to a gene: 5. Germline V CDR1 and CDR2: SGHRS, YFSETQ. CDR3 size: 15 residues. The CDR3 region has the DNA TGCGCCAGCAGCTTGGTCGCTAGCGGGAATAATGAGCAGTTCTTC. This gives the protein CASSLVASGNNEQFF. The complete variable domain, with remaining parts taken from reference TRBV5-1 and TRBJ2-1, reads KAGVTQTPRYLIKTRGQQVTLSCSPISGHRSVSWYQQTPGQGLQFLFEYFSETQRNKGNFPGRFSGRQFSNSRSEMNVSTLELGDSALYLCASSLVASGNNEQFFGPGTRLTVL.

The table lists this clonotype with a few counts. The genes are TRBV5-1 and TRBJ2-2, with 8 bases matching TRBD2. The CDR3 has 16 amino acids. V lost 0 bases to trimming and J lost 4 bases; unmatched junction nucleotides: 5. Germline V CDR1 and CDR2: SGHRS, YFSETQ. The CDR3 reads CASSLAREARTGELFF. CDR3 DNA sequence: TGCGCCAGCAGCTTGGCGCGGGAGGCGCGCACCGGGGAGCTGTTTTTT.

J is TRBJ2-3 and V is TRBV3-1; D not certain. This CDR3 has 15 residues. V was clipped by 0 bases and J by 2 bases, with 9 bases between them. Germline loops: CDR1 LGHDT, CDR2 YNNKEL (reference sequence). The CDR3 spells CASSQELLNTDTQYF. The CDR3 bases are TGTGCCAGCAGCCAAGAGCTTCTGAACACAGATACGCAGTATTTT.

CDR3 nucleotides: TGCAGCGTTGTACGCGGGAGGGCGGACGAGCAGTACTTC. This encodes CSVVRGRADEQYF. The chain uses TRBV29-1 and TRBJ2-7; 9 positions match TRBD2. V was clipped by 4 bases and J by 5 bases; unmatched bases: 6. The CDR3 length is 13 residues. Germline loops: CDR1 SQVTM, CDR2 ANQGSEA.

This chain connects TRBV5-4 to TRBJ2-5, with D tentatively TRBD1 or TRBD2 (5 bases each). The ends were cut back, 0 bases at V and 5 bases at J, with 8 bases in the middle. Germline lookup yields CDR1 SGHNT and CDR2 YYREEE (reference sequence). The CDR3 length is 13 residues. The CDR3 loop is CASSLDGTETQYF. CDR3 coding DNA: TGTGCCAGCAGCTTGGACGGGACGGAGACCCAGTACTTC.

The genes are TRBV6-1 and TRBJ1-1; no reliable D call. Germline CDR1 MNHNS, CDR2 SASEGT. The CDR3 totals 14 residues. Trimming removed 9 bases at V and 3 bases at J, with 17 bases between. The CDR3 here is CASVDGARDTEAFF. The DNA of the CDR3 is TGTGCCAGTGTAGATGGAGCGAGGGACACTGAAGCTTTCTTT.